The entry below describes one TCR beta chain. This entry belongs to a study of regulatory T cells. Every patient with CD3G deficiency had evidence of autoimmunity. The primer mix had 52 TRBV and 13 TRBJ primers. Clones were read by immunoSEQ multiplex PCR, and TCRdb kept only the in-frame ones, dropping some. The sample includes just over 20,000 clones, roughly 93% of them seen just once. The V gene lost 7 bases and the J gene lost 5 bases, with 26 bases spanning the gap. The germline V gene encodes CDR1 GTSNPN and CDR2 SVGIG (reference sequence). The CDR3 runs 16 residues. This clonotype originated in a child under 10 years old with CD3G deficiency. The sample comprised CD8+ T cells sorted from blood. The chain carries TRBV30 and TRBJ2-5, with D perhaps TRBD1 or TRBD2 (5 bases each). CDR3 residues: CALPAGPGSSGETQYF. The CDR3 DNA reads TGTGCCTTACCCGCCGGGCCAGGGTCCTCGGGGGAGACCCAGTACTTC.